This paragraph covers one TCR beta chain sequence. Its matching antigen is unknown. TCRdb's copy holds only in-frame clones and misses some; the assay was immunoSEQ multiplex PCR. This sample has 73,000 or so clones, with just under 95% found just once. Germline lookup yields CDR1 SEHNR and CDR2 FQNEAQ (reference sequence). This CDR3 has 15 amino acids. Trimming removed 3 bases at V and 4 bases at J, with 15 bases between. The data derive from a study of cytomegalovirus exposure and HLA in healthy donors. As for the study in general: The same platform was used for the 100 to 150 validation repertoires as for the approximately 730 first-cohort repertoires, as reported in a later analysis. Findings and caveats of the study: It was reported that the classifier diagnosed cytomegalovirus status with high specificity and sensitivity in both the original and validation cohorts. Cytomegalovirus association was assigned to about 150 TCR beta chains. Most TCR sequences were rare, but some public TCRs occurred in many donors.

The chain joins TRBV7-9 to TRBJ2-5; tentative D call: TRBD1 (7 bases). The TCR sequence derives from a woman aged 18-29 years in good health and CMV-seropositive. Sequenced: PBMCs. This chain's CDR3 is CASSFVQGGLETQYF. The DNA for the CDR3 is TGTGCCAGCAGCTTCGTGCAGGGGGGCTTAGAGACCCAGTACTTC.